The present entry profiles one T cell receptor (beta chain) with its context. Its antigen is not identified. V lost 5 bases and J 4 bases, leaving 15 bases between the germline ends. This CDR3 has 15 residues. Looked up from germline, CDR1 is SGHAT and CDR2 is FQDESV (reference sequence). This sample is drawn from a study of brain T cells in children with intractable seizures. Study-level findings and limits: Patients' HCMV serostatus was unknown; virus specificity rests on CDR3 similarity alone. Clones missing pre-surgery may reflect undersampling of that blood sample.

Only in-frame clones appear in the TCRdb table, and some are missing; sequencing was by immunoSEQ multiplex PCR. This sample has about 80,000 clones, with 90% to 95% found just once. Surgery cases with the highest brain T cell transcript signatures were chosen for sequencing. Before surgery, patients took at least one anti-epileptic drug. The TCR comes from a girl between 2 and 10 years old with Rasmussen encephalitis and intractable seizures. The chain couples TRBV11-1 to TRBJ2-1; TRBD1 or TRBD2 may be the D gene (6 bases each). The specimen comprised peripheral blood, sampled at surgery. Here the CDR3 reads CASSLRRGPYNEQFF. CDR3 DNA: TGTGCCAGCAGCCTTCGCCGGGGGCCGTACAATGAGCAGTTCTTC.